The source of this T cell receptor (beta chain) is a study of T-cell reconstitution after alpha-beta-depleted transplantation in children. The table lists this clonotype with many counts. The germline V gene has CDR1 SNHLY and CDR2 FYNNEI. V lost 4 bases to trimming and J lost 1 base, with 7 bases between them. This CDR3 has 13 residues. A TCRbeta library incorporating unique molecular identifiers was prepared. TCRdb reanalysed the PCR reads using MiXCR and keeps one entry per CDR3 protein. This sample has around 370,000 distinct CDR3 sequences; approximately 10% occur once, and the top ten carry roughly 2.5%.

The receptor was isolated from a human donor who donated a stem cell graft to a child with acute lymphoblastic leukemia. The sample in question was PBMCs from the stem cell graft donor, obtained from the stem cell graft. The chain employs TRBV2 and TRBJ1-1; D is unclear. Here the CDR3 DNA reads TGTGCCAGCAGTGTCAGCCAGAACACTGAAGCTTTCTTT. This sequence encodes CASSVSQNTEAFF.